This T cell receptor beta chain was recovered during a study of T-cell memory formation after mild COVID-19. The table lists this clonotype with a few counts. With constant-segment primers, 5'RACE yielded cDNA libraries of TCR alpha and TCR beta that carried sample barcodes and UMIs. TCRdb itself ran the 5' RACE reads through MiXCR, one entry per CDR3 protein. Found here are under 85,000 distinct CDR3 sequences, approximately 15% of them singletons; the top ten hold 31%. The receptor was isolated from an adult woman who had mild COVID-19 (a few samples of this study predate the infection). Cell type and time point are not known. Sequenced input: PBMCs or a T cell subset sorted from them (not recorded which).

The CDR3 region has the DNA TGCAGTGCGGAGGGGGACTCGAACACCGGGGAGCTGTTTTTT. Translated: CSAEGDSNTGELFF. The V call is TRBV20-1, the J call TRBJ2-2, with D perhaps assigned TRBD1 or TRBD2 (6 bases each). Trimming shortened V by 6 bases and J by 0 bases, and 11 bases separated the two germline ends. CDR1 is DFQATT and CDR2 is SNEGSKA in the germline V gene (reference sequence). The CDR3 covers 14 residues.